The clone carrying this T cell receptor (beta chain) was found a few times. The target antigen is unknown. This CDR3 region has 15 residues. Per the germline V gene, CDR1 is MNHEY and CDR2 is SVGAGI. V lost 1 base and J 3 bases, leaving 9 bases between the germline ends. The sample comes from a study of post-analysis software for immune sequencing data. Study-level findings and limits: Controls had lower frequencies than patients of four or five TRBV segments, which included TRBV5-6, TRBV5-1 and TRBV20-1.

Prepared TCR beta cDNA libraries contained unique molecular identifiers. TCRdb redid the calling of the PCR reads with MiXCR, one entry per CDR3 protein. The sample lists roughly 200,000 distinct CDR3 sequences; 29% were seen once. The sample taken for sequencing was blood. This clonotype originated in a girl aged 2 to 17 with multiple sclerosis. This sequence joins TRBV6-5 and TRBJ1-4; D gene unclear. The CDR3 DNA reads as TGTGCCAGCAGTTACTTCAGGCCCTCTAATGAAAAACTGTTTTTT. Translated, it gives CASSYFRPSNEKLFF.